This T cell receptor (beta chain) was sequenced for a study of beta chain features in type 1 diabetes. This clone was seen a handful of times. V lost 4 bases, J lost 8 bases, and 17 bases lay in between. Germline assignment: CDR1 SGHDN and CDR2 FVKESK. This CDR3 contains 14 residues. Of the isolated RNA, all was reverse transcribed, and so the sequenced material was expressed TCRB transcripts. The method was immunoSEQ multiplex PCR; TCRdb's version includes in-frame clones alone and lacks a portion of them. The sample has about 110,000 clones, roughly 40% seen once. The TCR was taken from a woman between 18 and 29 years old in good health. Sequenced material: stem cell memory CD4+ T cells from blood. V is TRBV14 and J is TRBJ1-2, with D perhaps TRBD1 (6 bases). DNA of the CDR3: TGTGCCAGCAGCCGTAGGGGGGGGCTCGAAGGCTACACCTTC. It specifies CASSRRGGLEGYTF.